This record looks at one T cell receptor (beta chain) sequence and its context. This clonotype was counted only a few times. The clone's antigen remains unknown. No quality values exist for individual bases; no much larger clone is one base distant. The CDR3 measures 14 amino acids from cysteine to phenylalanine. The CDR3 DNA has 42 bases and is translated from base 1. V is cut by 1 base and J by 8 bases, and the space between the germline ends is 13 bases. CDR1 and CDR2 are drawn from the germline V gene: MDHEN, SYDVKM. The record originates from a study of naive and memory T cell subsets (TCRdb year 2017). About the study as a whole: An open-source, UMI-based TCR alpha and beta sequencing pipeline was applied to sorted naive and memory peripheral blood T cell subsets. The results of the functional CMV T cell responses matched the IgG serology results in every case. RNA was DNase-treated and reverse transcribed with TCR constant-region primers, mostly using SuperScript III.

TCR alpha and beta chain libraries were amplified separately from the second PCR step onward. To determine each donor's CMV status, fresh PBMCs were stimulated overnight with CMV viral lysate, and IFNgamma production from CD4+ T cells was then assessed. CD4 T cells were positively selected using Miltenyi beads, after which CD8 T cells were positively selected from the CD4-negative fraction. Cells were stained for CD3, CD4, CD8, CD45RA, CD27 and a live/dead dye and were sorted on a BD Aria II into four subsets based on CD45RA and CD27. Blood came from a few healthy volunteers, each fractionated into CD4 and CD8 T cells and then into four differentiation subsets. About 110 ml of peripheral blood was drawn per donor, and PBMC were isolated by Ficoll-Paque PLUS density-gradient centrifugation. The sorted cells were lysed in RLT buffer, after which RNA was extracted using a Qiagen RNeasy kit and kept at -80 degrees C.

Results the study describes overall, beyond this receptor: Single alpha or beta chain sequences, rather than paired alpha/beta receptors, were used to define clonotypes. The repertoire findings for the naive and memory subsets could not be validated against a ground truth, as none was available. Once error correction was done, more than 85% of naive TCR sequences showed up just once, which made the naive abundance distributions much steeper than those of the memory subsets. TCR abundance followed a power law whose exponent differed between naive and memory subsets but was consistent across the three individuals. RNA-based TCR counts may be affected by expression changes linked to T cell activation and differentiation. Gini index rose and Shannon and inverse Simpson diversity fell from naive through CM, EM and EMRA in both CD4 and CD8 cells.

Library creation used UMI-ligation and nested PCR. To cover both TRBC1 and TRBC2, the beta constant-region primer consisted of an equimolar mix of two oligonucleotides. Four rounds of PCR, combining the SP2 primer with nested alpha and beta constant-region primers, were used to amplify the ligated cDNA. T4 RNA ligase 1 ligated a single-stranded oligonucleotide carrying the SP2 primer and a 12-nucleotide UMI to the cDNA 3' end. Incubation of the ligation reaction was carried out at 16 degrees C for roughly 18-24 hours. To avoid over-amplification, PCR2 was usually performed as a SYBR Green qPCR and halted once a predetermined threshold was reached. Agencourt AMPure XP magnetic beads were used for all purifications after the first. Libraries were quantified by Qubit and checked on a TapeStation, where a main peak was expected near 650 bp. Sequencing of the pooled libraries was done on an Illumina MiSeq using v2 2x251 paired-end kits, which typically yielded roughly 1-2.1 million reads per sample. Each sample was pooled at 3.5 to 5 nM, and about 4.5-7% PhiX was included to help cluster recognition. In the original analysis: FASTQ reads processed by Demultiplexor were assigned V and J genes by Decombinator through tag matching that tolerated a single base-pair mismatch. Collapsinator relied on UMIs to fix sequencing errors as well as frequency errors caused by PCR heterogeneity. TCRs were translated and CDR3s were extracted from the conserved cysteine to the FGXG phenylalanine by CDR3Translator, with non-productive sequences being flagged. Repertoires were subsampled to equal numbers of UMI-defined TCRs before Gini, Shannon entropy and inverse Simpson indices were calculated. Clonotype abundance distributions were fitted to a power law by maximum likelihood within the linear range. For one naive CD8 sample, the pipeline and MIGEC produced similar UMI counts, unique TCR numbers and clonal distributions. Repertoires were searched for approximately 7,000 CMV-associated CDR3 sequences compiled from VDJdb and a published dataset. The public sequencing data were trimmed at Q25 with fastp and processed into clonotypes with MiXCR by TCRdb, which kept only in-frame beta chains. Entries that share a CDR3 protein sequence are merged under the most common genes and DNA. The V and J calls, along with clone size, are taken from TCRdb and not from the paper's own processing. The sample records 95,000 to 150,000 distinct CDR3 sequences, roughly 36% of which are singletons. Together, the top ten hold approximately 0.9% of the sample.

The TCR originated in a human donor in good health. Specimen: central memory CD4+ T cells from blood. The sample's cell subset or site label, decoded: central memory, CD45RA- CD27+. The sequence joins TRBV28 to TRBJ2-3, with no D gene named confidently. The sequence in DNA is TGTGCCAGCAGTTTATACCTGGGATCTCCTACGCAGTATTTT. Translation gives CASSLYLGSPTQYF.